The next 27 T cell receptor beta chains were all read from a single sample in a study of OX40 agonist ivuxolimab in advanced cancers. Sequenced by immunoSEQ multiplex PCR; TCRdb stores in-frame clones only, minus some. Here the sample spans approximately 94,000 clones, about 90% being singletons. This sample comprised CD4+ or CD8+ T cells sorted from blood, obtained in a trial of the OX40 agonist ivuxolimab. The receptors come from an adult with an advanced solid tumor such as melanoma, head and neck, liver or kidney cancer.

The chain links TRBV11-2 to TRBJ1-3, with D uncertain. CDR1 SGHAT and CDR2 FQNNGV come from the germline V gene. The CDR3 has 15 residues. The V gene lost 7 bases and the J gene lost 5 bases, with 18 bases spanning the gap. The CDR3 loop reads CASTLGHMNRNTIYF. CDR3 bases: TGTGCCAGCACCCTCGGGCATATGAATAGAAACACCATATATTTT.

The chain couples TRBV29-1 to TRBJ1-3; D is perhaps TRBD1 (6 bases). V was pared by 2 bases and J by 4 bases, with 9 bases between. Germline V gene lookup returns CDR1 SQVTM and CDR2 ANQGSEA. This CDR3 has 13 amino acids. CDR3 sequence: CSVETGRGNTIYF. CDR3 DNA: TGCAGCGTTGAAACAGGGCGGGGAAACACCATATATTTT.

There are a few counts of this clone. The gene calls are TRBV9 and TRBJ1-4, with TRBD1 matching over 7 bases. This CDR3 has 15 residues. Germline loops: CDR1 SGDLS, CDR2 YYNGEE. V lost 5 bases to trimming and J lost 7 bases; unmatched junction nucleotides: 11. The CDR3 sequence: CASSPAGGHGEKLFF. CDR3 sequence (DNA): TGTGCCAGCAGTCCCGCAGGGGGGCATGGTGAAAAACTGTTTTTT.

This clone appeared a few times. The rearrangement uses TRBV29-1 and TRBJ1-5, with D tentatively TRBD1 (6 bases). V was cut by 3 bases and J by 2 bases, with 8 bases left in between. Germline-derived CDR1 and CDR2 are SQVTM and ANQGSEA. The CDR3 totals 13 residues. The CDR3 coding sequence is TGCAGCGTTGACGCAGGGGGCAATCAGCCCCAGCATTTT. It is translated as CSVDAGGNQPQHF.

The rearrangement joins TRBV21-1 to TRBJ2-1; the table names TRBD2, a call not compared with the DNA. TRBV21-1 is tagged as a pseudogene. This CDR3 contains 16 residues. The CDR3 loop reads CASTGLSGTTYNEQFF. In DNA, the CDR3 is TGTGCCAGCACAGGACTTAGCGGGACGACATACAATGAGCAGTTCTTC.

V and J are TRBV7-3 and TRBJ2-1; 7 bases map to TRBD2. Trimming at V came to 4 bases and at J to 6 bases, leaving 6 bases not matched to a gene. The CDR3 is made up of 14 amino acids. Germline CDR1 reads SGHTA; CDR2 reads FQGTGA. CDR3 DNA: TGTGCCAGCAGCTCGGGACTATCATCCAATGAGCAGTTCTTC. The encoded protein is CASSSGLSSNEQFF.

The V call is TRBV6-5, the J call TRBJ1-4, with 7 bases fitting TRBD1. Germline CDR1 and CDR2: MNHEY and SVGAGI. The ends lost 6 bases at V and 7 bases at J; junction bases unmatched: 8. This CDR3 is built from 14 residues. The CDR3 DNA reads as TGTGCCAGCAGGGAAGACAGGGTGGCTGAAAAACTGTTTTTT. Amino acids: CASREDRVAEKLFF.

The chain recombines TRBV5-1 with TRBJ1-2, with 8 bases identical to TRBD1. In germline, CDR1 is SGHRS, CDR2 YFSETQ. After removal of 0 bases from V and 0 bases from J, the junction contained 19 bases not matched to a gene. The CDR3 sequence is 21 residues long. The CDR3 sequence: CASSLVGSLPGTGGSNYGYTF. The DNA for the CDR3 is TGCGCCAGCAGCTTGGTAGGGTCATTGCCCGGGACAGGAGGTTCTAACTATGGCTACACCTTC.

V is TRBV2 and J is TRBJ2-4, with TRBD1 matching over 10 bases. Germline trimming cut 5 bases from V and 6 bases from J; bases unmatched to any gene: 10. Germline CDR1 reads SNHLY; CDR2 reads FYNNEI. CDR3 size: 16 residues. CDR3 amino acids: CASSTPTGGAGNIQYF. The CDR3 DNA sequence: TGTGCCAGCAGTACACCGACAGGGGGCGCGGGAAACATTCAGTACTTC.

This sequence joins TRBV5-4 and TRBJ2-1, with 11 bases fitting TRBD2. CDR3 length equals 18 residues. The V and J ends lost 6 bases and 6 bases, in that order; junction bases with no gene match: 17. Germline CDR1 SGHNT, CDR2 YYREEE (reference sequence). Written as DNA, the CDR3 is TGTGCCAGCACCCGGGGGGGAAGTAGCGGGAGGGCATTCAATGAGCAGTTCTTC. As protein: CASTRGGSSGRAFNEQFF.

The V gene is TRBV5-4, the J gene TRBJ2-1; 13 bases match TRBD2. This CDR3 has 18 residues. The trim removed 3 bases at V and 2 bases at J, leaving 8 bases unmatched. Germline CDR1 reads SGHNT; CDR2 reads YYREEE (reference sequence). Written as DNA, the CDR3 is TGTGCCAGCAGCTCGGGACTAGCGGGATACTCGCCCTACAATGAGCAGTTCTTC. Translation gives CASSSGLAGYSPYNEQFF.

The chain joins TRBV6-7 to TRBJ1-1; tentative D call: TRBD1 (5 bases). TRBV6-7 counts as an open reading frame of uncertain function. This CDR3 has 15 residues. Trimming left V 3 bases short and J 2 bases short, with 13 bases between. CDR3 sequence (DNA): TGTGCCAGCAGTTATCGGCCGGGGCACAACACTGAAGCTTTCTTT. This translates into CASSYRPGHNTEAFF.

The chain links TRBV28 to TRBJ2-7, with TRBD2 matching over 10 bases. This CDR3 spans 15 amino acids. The germline V gene encodes CDR1 MDHEN and CDR2 SYDVKM. Trimming removed 8 bases from V and 3 bases from J; junction bases left unmatched: 10. The CDR3 coding sequence is TGTGCCAGCCGTACCTCTAGCGGGAGAATCTACGAGCAGTACTTC. Protein: CASRTSSGRIYEQYF.

The chain links TRBV5-1 to TRBJ2-5, with 9 positions matching TRBD2. CDR1 is SGHRS, CDR2 YFSETQ, per germline. This CDR3 has 16 residues. Trimming took 0 bases from V and 5 from J; bases not matched to a gene: 8. CDR3 DNA: TGCGCCAGCAGCTTGGCCCTAGCGGGACGACGGGAGACCCAGTACTTC. This codes for CASSLALAGRRETQYF.

The chain joins TRBV18 to TRBJ1-1; maybe TRBD1 (5 bases). Per germline, CDR1 KGHSH and CDR2 LQKENI. The CDR3 sequence is 16 residues long. V was shortened by 4 bases and J by 1 base, with 16 bases between the two germline ends. CDR3 sequence reads: CASSRQSERSNTEAFF. CDR3 nucleotides: TGTGCCAGCTCACGACAGAGCGAGAGATCGAACACTGAAGCTTTCTTT.

The chain couples TRBV30 to TRBJ2-3; D call uncertain. Trimming stripped 6 bases from V and 0 bases from J, with 16 bases between. CDR3 length: 15 residues. Germline loops: CDR1 GTSNPN, CDR2 SVGIG (reference sequence). CDR3 sequence: CACSSRASSTDTQYF. CDR3 DNA: TGTGCCTGCTCCTCCCGTGCCTCTAGCACAGATACGCAGTATTTT.

The genes are TRBV11-3 and TRBJ2-5; TRBD2 aligns across 8 bases. Germline CDR1 is SGHNT and CDR2 is YENEEA. CDR3 length: 17 residues. Losses at the gene ends were 5 bases for V and 4 bases for J; bases not matched to a gene: 15. The CDR3 spells CASSAQRGLEVRETQYF. CDR3 nucleotide sequence: TGTGCCAGCAGCGCCCAGAGGGGACTAGAGGTTAGAGAGACCCAGTACTTC.

The chain employs TRBV28 and TRBJ1-5, with 7 nucleotides matching TRBD1. Germline CDR1 is MDHEN and CDR2 is SYDVKM. J was trimmed by 2 bases and V by 6 bases; bases with no gene match: 25. This CDR3 spans 21 amino acids. CDR3 sequence reads: CASSHRKRQGRVERGNQPQHF. In nucleotides, the CDR3 is TGTGCCAGCAGCCACCGGAAGAGACAGGGTAGGGTTGAAAGGGGCAATCAGCCCCAGCATTTT.

This clone was seen only once. The chain recombines TRBV2 with TRBJ1-5; D is unclear. CDR3 length: 14 amino acids. CDR1 and CDR2 from the germline V gene are SNHLY and FYNNEI. V gave up 2 bases and J gave up 7 bases, with 12 bases separating them. The CDR3 is CASSETGPWQPQHF. The CDR3 coding sequence is TGTGCCAGCAGTGAAACCGGGCCTTGGCAGCCCCAGCATTTT.

The rearrangement uses TRBV6-5 and TRBJ2-7; TRBD1 or TRBD2 may be the D gene (6 bases each). V was shortened by 5 bases and J by 6 bases, with 17 bases between the two germline ends. The CDR3 is 14 amino acids. Per the germline V gene, CDR1 is MNHEY and CDR2 is SVGAGI. The CDR3 sequence is CASSESGAGVEQYF. CDR3 DNA: TGTGCCAGCAGTGAATCGGGGGCCGGGGTCGAGCAGTACTTC.

This chain joins TRBV10-3 and TRBJ2-3; tentative D call: TRBD2 (5 bases). V dropped 3 bases and J dropped 0 bases, with 13 bases sitting between them. The V gene's germline CDR1 is ENHRY and CDR2 SYGVKD. This CDR3 region has 16 residues. The DNA of the CDR3 is TGTGCCATCAGTGACCGGCGGGCCGAAAGCACAGATACGCAGTATTTT. It encodes CAISDRRAESTDTQYF.

The chain has TRBV5-1 and TRBJ2-5; 9 bases agree with TRBD2. The V gene end was trimmed by 6 bases and the J gene end by 1 base; junction bases not matched to a gene: 13. Germline V gives CDR1 SGHRS, CDR2 YFSETQ. CDR3 length: 17 residues. The CDR3 loop is CASNRGGLAGLQETQYF. DNA for the CDR3: TGCGCCAGCAACAGAGGAGGGCTAGCGGGACTCCAAGAGACCCAGTACTTC.

The table lists this clone with a few counts. The rearrangement uses TRBV11-3 and TRBJ2-7; the match to TRBD1 covers 10 bases. The CDR3 runs to 14 residues. Looked up from germline, CDR1 is SGHNT and CDR2 is YENEEA. J lost 0 bases, V lost 4 bases, and 0 bases had no gene match. The CDR3 region has the DNA TGTGCCAGCAGCTGGACAGGGGGCTCCTACGAGCAGTACTTC. This codes for CASSWTGGSYEQYF.

The CDR3 loop is CASSVTTEETQYF. The DNA of the CDR3 is TGTGCCAGCAGCGTAACGACGGAAGAGACCCAGTACTTC. The J gene is TRBJ2-5, the V gene TRBV9; D unclear. Germline loops: CDR1 SGDLS, CDR2 YYNGEE. The V and J ends lost 1 base and 3 bases respectively, with 7 bases between them. The CDR3 spans 13 residues.

The V gene is TRBV7-9, the J gene TRBJ2-7, with TRBD1 matching over 11 bases. Trimming at V came to 3 bases and at J to 5 bases, leaving 6 bases not matched to a gene. The germline V gene has CDR1 SEHNR and CDR2 FQNEAQ (reference sequence). The CDR3 covers 15 residues. CDR3 loop: CASSFTRTGGDEQYF. The CDR3 nucleotides read TGTGCCAGCAGCTTTACTCGGACAGGGGGCGACGAGCAGTACTTC.

V usage is TRBV4-1 and J usage is TRBJ1-5; 8 bases line up with TRBD1. The length of the CDR3 is 15 residues. Looked up from germline, CDR1 is MGHRA and CDR2 is YSYEKL. Losses at the gene ends were 4 bases for V and 7 bases for J; bases not matched to a gene: 9. The CDR3 loop is CASSRLAGGGQPQHF. CDR3 nucleotide sequence: TGCGCCAGCAGCCGGCTTGCAGGGGGCGGACAGCCCCAGCATTTT.

The V and J genes are TRBV9 and TRBJ2-7, with a possible D match to TRBD2 (5 bases). Germline V gene data show CDR1 as SGDLS and CDR2 as YYNGEE. V dropped 4 bases and J dropped 0 bases, with 14 bases sitting between them. The length of the CDR3 is 15 residues. The CDR3 region is CASSPGVDSSYEQYF. The CDR3 bases are TGTGCCAGCAGCCCCGGGGTGGATAGCTCCTACGAGCAGTACTTC.